The entry below describes one T cell receptor (beta chain). The sample originates from a study of identifying expanded T cells in peripheral blood. J was trimmed by 2 bases and V by 6 bases; bases with no gene match: 5. This CDR3 comprises 15 residues. CDR1 and CDR2 from the germline V gene are SGHRS and YFSETQ. Sequencing used immunoSEQ multiplex PCR; TCRdb keeps in-frame clones, though not all of them. This table holds around 100,000 clones, around 88% found once. This sequence was found in a person between 18 and 75 years old in good health. The gene calls are TRBV5-1 and TRBJ2-3, with 11 positions matching TRBD2. Sequenced sample: blood. CDR3 nucleotide sequence: TGCGCCAGCACATCACTAGCGGGGGACACAGATACGCAGTATTTT. Its translation is CASTSLAGDTDTQYF. The whole variable domain, filled in from reference TRBV5-1 and TRBJ2-3, reads KAGVTQTPRYLIKTRGQQVTLSCSPISGHRSVSWYQQTPGQGLQFLFEYFSETQRNKGNFPGRFSGRQFSNSRSEMNVSTLELGDSALYLCASTSLAGDTDTQYFGPGTRLTVL.